This TCR beta chain appears in the sequencing data of a study of a mutant IDH1 vaccine in newly diagnosed glioma. At the level of the study: Mean patient age was around 40 years; approximately 60% were male and about 40% female. Therapy received beforehand was radiotherapy, temozolomide, or both, with most patients given both. Study-wide findings and caveats: Most patients, around 93%, showed vaccine-induced immune responses.

V was shortened by 0 bases and J by 7 bases, with 11 bases between the two germline ends. This CDR3 is 13 amino acids long. Germline CDR1 and CDR2: SGHRS and YFSETQ. In this sample, this clone is medium-sized (0.01 to 0.1%). The antigen is unknown. Profiled with immunoSEQ multiplex PCR; TCRdb holds only in-frame clones, not every one. This table holds about 24,000 clones, 82% found once. The sample's time point: week 47, end of study. Vaccinated patients received 300 ug of mutant IDH1 20-mer peptide per dose, with topical imiquimod. The study enrolled donors with new WHO grade 3 or 4 IDH1-mutant, ATRX-lost astrocytomas.

The input for sequencing was PBMCs, taken from a glioma patient whose treatment included an IDH1 peptide vaccine. This clonotype originated in a man in his forties or fifties with glioma. Some clones in this sample may be carry-over from other donors' samples. The V and J genes are TRBV5-1 and TRBJ2-7; D is tentatively TRBD1 or TRBD2 (5 bases each). The CDR3 reads CASSLGAEGEQYF. The CDR3 nucleotides are TGCGCCAGCAGCTTGGGGGCAGAGGGGGAGCAGTACTTC.